This TCR beta chain was sequenced during a study of blood T cells in healthy people across ages. Using a J-beta primer mix together with a sample-barcoded 5' primer, a second PCR was run for about 7 to 12 cycles. A single record per CDR3 protein comes from TCRdb applying MiXCR to the 5' RACE reads. Of about 1.5 million distinct CDR3 sequences listed, approximately 43% are singletons. Germline-derived CDR1 and CDR2 are LNHNV and YYDKDF (reference sequence). The CDR3 runs to 14 residues. V was trimmed by 3 bases and J by 0 bases, leaving 8 bases between them. This clonotype was obtained from a woman between 18 and 29 years old in good health. The V call is TRBV15, the J call TRBJ1-2; D gene unclear. The sample taken for sequencing was blood. CDR3: CATSSHLANYGYTF. DNA of the CDR3: TGTGCCACCAGCAGCCACTTGGCTAACTATGGCTACACCTTC.